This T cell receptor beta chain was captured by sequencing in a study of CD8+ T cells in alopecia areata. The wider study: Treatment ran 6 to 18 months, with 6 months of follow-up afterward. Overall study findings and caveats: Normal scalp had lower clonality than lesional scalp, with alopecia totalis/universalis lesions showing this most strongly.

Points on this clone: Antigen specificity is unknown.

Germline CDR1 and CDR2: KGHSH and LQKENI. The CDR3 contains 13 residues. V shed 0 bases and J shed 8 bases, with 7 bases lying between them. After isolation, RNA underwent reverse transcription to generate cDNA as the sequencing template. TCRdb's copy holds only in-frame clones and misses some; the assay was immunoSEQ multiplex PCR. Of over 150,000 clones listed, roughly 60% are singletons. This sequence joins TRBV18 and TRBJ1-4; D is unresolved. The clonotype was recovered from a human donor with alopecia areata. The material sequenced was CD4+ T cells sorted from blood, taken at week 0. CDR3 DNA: TGTGCCAGCTCACCACCAGTGGTGGAAAAACTGTTTTTT. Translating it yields CASSPPVVEKLFF.